A single sample gave rise to the 10 T cell receptor beta chains below, sequenced in a study of kidney transplant recipient with SARS-CoV-2 infection. MiXCR, run by TCRdb on the reads, gives a single entry per CDR3 protein. The table has approximately 250,000 distinct CDR3 sequences, 25% to 30% seen once; the top ten hold 6% to 8.5%. The sequencing here drew on a blood sample, taken at baseline and between days 110 and 120 from a kidney transplant recipient. The origin of the receptors is a male patient between 25 and 40 years old who had COVID-19 and was a kidney transplant recipient. A subset of T cells may come from the graft donor.

This chain links TRBV10-2 with TRBJ1-2; D remains ambiguous. The CDR3 has 17 residues. Germline-derived CDR1 and CDR2 are WSHSY and SAAADI. The V gene lost 3 bases and the J gene lost 4 bases, with 21 bases spanning the gap. In DNA, the CDR3 is TGCGCCAGCAGTGACCTGCCCACTTCTAGAGAGACCTATGGCTACACCTTC. Encoded protein: CASSDLPTSRETYGYTF.

This clonotype was seen repeatedly, ten times or more. J is TRBJ1-2 and V is TRBV3-1; D not certain. The CDR3 loop spans 15 amino acids. V dropped 4 bases and J dropped 4 bases, with 16 bases sitting between them. CDR1 and CDR2 (germline): LGHDT, YNNKEL (reference sequence). The CDR3 protein is CASSRQRWGGYGYTF. The CDR3 region has the DNA TGTGCCAGCAGCCGACAAAGGTGGGGTGGCTATGGCTACACCTTC. The variable domain in full, completed from reference TRBV3-1 and TRBJ1-2, reads DTAVSQTPKYLVTQMGNDKSIKCEQNLGHDTMYWYKQDSKKFLKIMFSYNNKELIINETVPNRFSPKSPDKAHLNLHINSLELGDSAVYFCASSRQRWGGYGYTFGSGTRLTVV.

This clonotype was seen repeatedly, ten times or more. This rearrangement joins TRBV30 to TRBJ2-2; D is perhaps TRBD1 (6 bases). This CDR3 has 14 residues. V was cut by 8 bases and J by 6 bases, with 19 bases left in between. Germline CDR1 is GTSNPN and CDR2 is SVGIG (reference sequence). The CDR3 sequence is CARTQGGDAGELFF. The CDR3 DNA reads TGTGCCAGAACACAGGGTGGCGACGCCGGGGAGCTGTTTTTT.

This clonotype was counted a few times. The chain employs TRBV29-1 and TRBJ1-3; D is unclear. The CDR3 spans 12 residues. Per germline, CDR1 SQVTM and CDR2 ANQGSEA. V gave up 5 bases and J gave up 1 base, with 6 bases separating them. The CDR3 DNA sequence: TGCAGCGTTCTCTGGTCTGGAAACACCATATATTTT. Protein product: CSVLWSGNTIYF.

To note about this clonotype: This could be a read error, since a much larger clone is one nucleotide away. The rearrangement joins TRBV10-3 to TRBJ2-5, with TRBD2 identical over 12 bases. The DNA end is more similar to TRBJ2-7, so the J call may be wrong. Germline CDR1 reads ENHRY; CDR2 reads SYGVKD. This CDR3 is 16 amino acids long. The CDR3 region is CAISERLAGASHEQYF. The CDR3 coding sequence is TGTGCCATCAGTGAAAGACTAGCGGGAGCCTCCCACGAGCAGTACTTC.

On this clonotype: A much larger clone lies one base from this, so it may be a read error. This rearrangement joins TRBV20-1 to TRBJ2-4, with 9 nucleotides matching TRBD1. The end of the DNA fits TRBJ2-7 better, so the J call may be wrong. The germline gives CDR1 DFQATT, CDR2 SNEGSKA (reference sequence). The CDR3 totals 14 residues. For the CDR3, the DNA is TGCAGTGCCAACCCGGGACAGGGACGCTACGAGCAGTACTTC. Amino acid sequence: CSANPGQGRYEQYF.

Of note for this clonotype: A much larger clone is a single base away; this may be a read error. The chain has TRBV21-1 and TRBJ2-3; the table calls TRBD1, which could not be checked here. TRBV21-1 is given as a pseudogene. This CDR3 is 17 amino acids long. In DNA form, the CDR3 reads TGTGCCAGCAGGGGCGGCGTAGCTACAGACATGCAAGATACGCAGTATTTT. Translated, it gives CASRGGVATDMQDTQYF.

This clonotype was seen a few times. V and J are TRBV6-5 and TRBJ2-7; 16 bases fit TRBD2. The germline gives CDR1 MNHEY, CDR2 SVGAGI. Losses at the gene ends were 5 bases for V and 0 bases for J; bases not matched to a gene: 4. The CDR3 runs 17 residues. CDR3 sequence (DNA): TGTGCCAGCAGTAAGGGACTAGCGGGAGGGGGCTCCTACGAGCAGTACTTC. It yields the protein CASSKGLAGGGSYEQYF.

To note about this clonotype: One base away lies a much larger clone, so this may be a sequencing read error. This likely comes from a read error, as the CDR3 has no conserved phenylalanine or tryptophan at its end. V is TRBV6-2 or TRBV6-3 and J is TRBJ1-5; tentatively, D is TRBD1 (5 bases). Trimming took 7 bases from V and 7 from J, leaving 14 bases between them. The CDR3 runs 13 residues. Germline CDR1 is MNHEY and CDR2 is SVGEGT. The CDR3, as DNA: TGTGCCAGCACCCCTTCGGGGGAACAGCCCCAGCATTCT. Translated: CASTPSGEQPQHS.

For this clonotype: This may arise from a read error, as a much more abundant clone is one base away. The chain links TRBV5-6 to TRBJ1-6, with D unresolved. This CDR3 is built from 17 residues. Germline values: CDR1 SGHDT, CDR2 YYEEEE. As DNA, the CDR3 is TGTGCCAGCGGCTTGGGATTTGGTGCAGTATCTCATTCACCCCTCCACTTT. It translates to CASGLGFGAVSHSPLHF.